A single sample is the source of the 24 T cell receptor beta chains below, sequenced in a study of blood T cell repertoires in COVID-19 (dated by TCRdb to the early 2020s). To prepare the library, the immunoSEQ multiplex PCR assay was applied. What TCRdb holds here is the immuneACCESS table cut down to in-frame rearrangements. Part of the clones is not present; checked against another copy, under half of the missing clones reflect an unresolved V gene, and the others are unexplained. This sample is represented by about 270,000 clones; approximately 90% of them were singletons. The ten most abundant clones make up about 3% of the sample. The specimen was PBMCs or T cells enriched from blood (not recorded which). Receptors were obtained from a man aged 40-55 years who had been exposed to COVID-19.

J is TRBJ1-5 and V is TRBV19; a possible D gene is TRBD1 (6 bases). The CDR3 is 13 amino acids. V lost 5 bases to trimming and J lost 8 bases, with 13 bases between them. Germline V gene lookup returns CDR1 LNHDA and CDR2 SQIVND (reference sequence). The CDR3 loop is CASSFVQGEPQHF. The CDR3 bases are TGTGCCAGTAGTTTTGTACAGGGCGAGCCCCAGCATTTT.

The chain joins TRBV7-2 to TRBJ1-4; 9 nucleotides match TRBD1. CDR3 length equals 14 residues. Trimming cost V 5 bases and J 7 bases; bases outside gene matches: 5. CDR1 is SGHTA, CDR2 FQGNSA, per germline. As DNA, the CDR3 is TGTGCCAGCAGCCTCGGGACAGGGACTGAAAAACTGTTTTTT. It is translated as CASSLGTGTEKLFF.

This chain connects TRBV30 to TRBJ2-7; D perhaps matches TRBD1 (6 bases). CDR3 size: 16 residues. Germline CDR1 and CDR2: GTSNPN and SVGIG (reference sequence). The germline V and J ends were trimmed by 1 base and 2 bases, with 18 bases remaining between them. The CDR3 region is CAWSAMGASGPYEQYF. CDR3 DNA sequence: TGTGCCTGGAGTGCTATGGGGGCCTCGGGACCCTACGAGCAGTACTTC.

This clone showed up just a few times. The rearrangement links TRBV10-3 to TRBJ2-1; 10 positions match TRBD2. V lost 3 bases and J lost 8; bases outside the gene matches: 4. The CDR3 sequence is 14 residues long. The germline V gene has CDR1 ENHRY and CDR2 SYGVKD. This CDR3 is CAISESGRADEQFF. The CDR3 nucleotides read TGTGCCATCAGTGAAAGCGGGAGGGCCGATGAGCAGTTCTTC.

This clone appeared a few times. The chain combines TRBV5-5 with TRBJ2-7; D is possibly TRBD2 (6 bases). The CDR3 covers 12 residues. V shed 4 bases and J shed 6 bases, with 11 bases lying between them. Germline V CDR1 and CDR2: SGHKS, YYEKEE (reference sequence). The CDR3 bases are TGTGCCAGCAGCCCCGGGGGTGCCGAGCAGTACTTC. Its translation: CASSPGGAEQYF.

J is TRBJ1-6 and V is TRBV28; D may be TRBD1 (5 bases). CDR1 is MDHEN and CDR2 is SYDVKM in the germline V gene. CDR3 length: 14 amino acids. The V and J ends lost 7 bases and 4 bases respectively, with 11 bases between them. The CDR3 here is CASIDSFYNSPLHF. In DNA, the CDR3 is TGTGCCAGCATTGACAGCTTTTATAATTCACCCCTCCACTTT.

CDR3 in amino acids: CASSSRGLAGVESKNIQYF. The CDR3 bases are TGTGCCAGCAGCTCAAGGGGACTAGCGGGAGTTGAATCCAAAAACATTCAGTACTTC. The genes are TRBV7-2 and TRBJ2-4; TRBD2 agrees at 14 bases. This CDR3 is built from 19 residues. The V segment lost 4 bases and the J segment 2 bases; nucleotides outside the gene matches: 10. Germline V CDR1 and CDR2: SGHTA, FQGNSA. Filled out from reference TRBV7-2 and TRBJ2-4, the complete variable domain reads GAGVSQSPSNKVTEKGKDVELRCDPISGHTALYWYRQSLGQGLEFLIYFQGNSAPDKSGLPSDRFSAERTGGSVSTLTIQRTQQEDSAVYLCASSSRGLAGVESKNIQYFGAGTRLSVL.

The chain couples TRBV28 to TRBJ1-2; the D gene is possibly TRBD1 (6 bases). Trimming cost V 6 bases and J 3 bases, with 14 bases left between them. CDR1 and CDR2 (germline): MDHEN, SYDVKM. The CDR3 extends over 14 amino acids. The CDR3, as DNA: TGTGCCAGCAGAGTACAGGGAACTGACTATGGCTACACCTTC. Residues: CASRVQGTDYGYTF.

V is TRBV6-5 and J is TRBJ2-1; tentative D call: TRBD2 (6 bases). V lost 2 bases, J lost 7 bases, and 15 bases lay in between. In germline, CDR1 is MNHEY, CDR2 SVGAGI. The CDR3 has 15 amino acids. CDR3 coding DNA: TGTGCCAGCAGTTACCCGGGAGTAACGATAAATGAGCAGTTCTTC. Encoded protein: CASSYPGVTINEQFF.

This rearrangement joins TRBV5-6 to TRBJ2-2, with TRBD1 identical over 7 bases. Trimming at V came to 0 bases and at J to 4 bases, leaving 3 bases not matched to a gene. Germline V CDR1 and CDR2: SGHDT, YYEEEE. This CDR3 region has 15 residues. CDR3 region: CASSLVTGATGELFF. The CDR3 nucleotides are TGTGCCAGCAGCTTGGTAACAGGGGCCACCGGGGAGCTGTTTTTT.

CDR3 protein: CASGEGDYEQYF. CDR3 nucleotides: TGTGCCAGCGGAGAAGGTGACTATGAGCAGTACTTC. The chain is built from TRBV7-9 and TRBJ2-7, with TRBD2 as a possible D gene (5 bases). In germline, CDR1 is SEHNR, CDR2 FQNEAQ (reference sequence). CDR3 length equals 12 residues. V lost 8 bases to trimming and J lost 7 bases, with 15 bases between them.

The V gene is TRBV6-2 or TRBV6-3, the J gene TRBJ2-3, with 10 bases aligning to TRBD2. This CDR3 is 15 amino acids long. The ends lost 5 bases at V and 2 bases at J; junction bases unmatched: 4. Germline CDR1 and CDR2: MNHEY and SVGEGT. The DNA of the CDR3 is TGTGCCAGCAGTGGGACTAGCGCCTTCACAGATACGCAGTATTTT. Translated: CASSGTSAFTDTQYF.

V is TRBV15 and J is TRBJ2-5; TRBD2 aligns across 7 bases. The junction had 0 bases not matched to a gene; V was cut back by 3 bases and J by 5 bases. This CDR3 is 12 amino acids long. The germline V gene encodes CDR1 LNHNV and CDR2 YYDKDF (reference sequence). CDR3 nucleotides: TGTGCCACCAGCAGGGGGGGGGAGACCCAGTACTTC. Amino acids: CATSRGGETQYF. Based on the CDR3 plus reference TRBV15 and TRBJ2-5, the full variable domain is DAMVIQNPRYQVTQFGKPVTLSCSQTLNHNVMYWYQQKSSQAPKLLFHYYDKDFNNEADTPDNFQSRRPNTSFCFLDIRSPGLGDTAMYLCATSRGGETQYFGPGTRLLVL.

The rearrangement joins TRBV28 to TRBJ2-1; 8 bases align to TRBD2. The CDR3 runs 15 residues. Germline CDR1 is MDHEN and CDR2 is SYDVKM. V shed 3 bases and J 7 bases; nucleotides not matched to a gene: 8. CDR3 coding DNA: TGTGCCAGCAGTTTTGGTCGGGAGGGCCGGAATGAGCAGTTCTTC. It translates to CASSFGREGRNEQFF. The whole variable domain, remainder taken from reference TRBV28 and TRBJ2-1, is DVKVTQSSRYLVKRTGEKVFLECVQDMDHENMFWYRQDPGLGLRLIYFSYDVKMKEKGDIPEGYSVSREKKERFSLILESASTNQTSMYLCASSFGREGRNEQFFGPGTRLTVL.

The chain has TRBV2 and TRBJ2-1; 9 positions match TRBD1. The CDR3 consists of 24 residues. From germline, CDR1 is SNHLY and CDR2 FYNNEI. The V and J ends lost 2 bases and 7 bases, in that order; junction bases with no gene match: 33. The chain's CDR3 is CASSESLSSFGSRKQGALWNEQFF. In nucleotides, the CDR3 is TGTGCCAGCAGTGAATCTCTTTCTTCCTTTGGGTCCCGTAAACAGGGGGCGCTTTGGAATGAGCAGTTCTTC.

The chain carries TRBV30 and TRBJ1-3; 9 positions agree with TRBD1. The germline gives CDR1 GTSNPN, CDR2 SVGIG (reference sequence). Unmatched junction bases numbered 17, after V lost 0 bases and J lost 2 bases. The CDR3 totals 20 residues. CDR3 residues: CAWSVLLGTGNLRAGNTIYF. CDR3 bases: TGTGCCTGGAGTGTATTACTCGGGACAGGGAATCTTAGGGCTGGAAACACCATATATTTT. The full variable domain, rest sourced from reference TRBV30 and TRBJ1-3, is SQTIHQWPATLVQPVGSPLSLECTVEGTSNPNLYWYRQAAGRGLQLLFYSVGIGQISSEVPQNLSASRPQDRQFILSSKKLLLSDSGFYLCAWSVLLGTGNLRAGNTIYFGEGSWLTVV.

The genes are TRBV30 and TRBJ1-6, with TRBD1 as a possible D gene (5 bases). The germline V and J ends were trimmed by 3 bases and 6 bases, with 6 bases remaining between them. CDR3 length equals 12 residues. Germline assignment: CDR1 GTSNPN and CDR2 SVGIG (reference sequence). CDR3 nucleotides: TGTGCCTGGAGGGGGGGTAATTCACCCCTCCACTTT. Translating gives CAWRGGNSPLHF.

The V and J genes are TRBV14 and TRBJ1-4, with unresolved D. V lost 0 bases and J lost 7, with 9 bases in between. CDR1 and CDR2 from the germline V gene are SGHDN and FVKESK. The CDR3 runs 14 residues. CDR3 in amino acids: CASSQEITVEKLFF. The DNA of the CDR3 is TGTGCCAGCAGCCAAGAGATAACAGTTGAAAAACTGTTTTTT. The full variable domain, with the rest looked up from reference TRBV14 and TRBJ1-4, is EAGVTQFPSHSVIEKGQTVTLRCDPISGHDNLYWYRRVMGKEIKFLLHFVKESKQDESGMPNNRFLAERTGGTYSTLKVQPAELEDSGVYFCASSQEITVEKLFFGSGTQLSVL.

Turning to this clone: The identical CDR3 is also encoded by other nucleotide sequences in the sample. This chain joins TRBV12-3 or TRBV12-4 and TRBJ1-1; TRBD1 might be the D (5 bases). There are 13 residues in the CDR3. Trimming removed 5 bases at V and 1 base at J, with 8 bases between. The CDR3 nucleotides read TGTGCCAGCAGTCCTACAGGGAACACTGAAGCTTTCTTT. It yields the protein CASSPTGNTEAFF.

This clone was detected only once. This sequence joins TRBV6-5 and TRBJ2-3; no firm D call. Germline values: CDR1 MNHEY, CDR2 SVGAGI. V was pared by 7 bases and J by 4 bases, with 12 bases between. This CDR3 has 13 residues. CDR3 nucleotide sequence: TGTGCCAGCACTCCCCTCGGAGCAGATACGCAGTATTTT. It translates to CASTPLGADTQYF.

This chain uses TRBV11-3 with TRBJ1-2; a possible D gene is TRBD1 (6 bases). The CDR3 consists of 14 residues. The ends were cut back, 5 bases at V and 7 bases at J, with 17 bases in the middle. Looked up from germline, CDR1 is SGHNT and CDR2 is YENEEA. In DNA form, the CDR3 reads TGTGCCAGCAGCCTATCAACAGGGCCGGGTGGCTACACCTTC. Protein product: CASSLSTGPGGYTF.

The chain recombines TRBV3-1 (or the pseudogene TRBV3-2) with TRBJ2-7, with TRBD1 identical over 7 bases. CDR1 and CDR2 (germline): LGHDT, YNNKEL (reference sequence). V shed 4 bases, J shed 6 bases, and the junction held 12 bases outside the gene matches. This CDR3 has 15 residues. The CDR3 nucleotides read TGTGCCAGCAGCCTAGCCCGGACAGGACTTGGCGAGCAGTACTTC. Translating gives CASSLARTGLGEQYF.

The genes are TRBV5-1 and TRBJ1-1, with 8 bases fitting TRBD1. Germline values: CDR1 SGHRS, CDR2 YFSETQ. This CDR3 contains 14 residues. With V trimmed by 3 bases and J by 1 base, 2 bases remained unmatched. The CDR3 reads CASSWGQANTEAFF. Written as DNA, the CDR3 is TGCGCCAGCAGCTGGGGACAGGCGAACACTGAAGCTTTCTTT.

The V call is TRBV19, the J call TRBJ1-3; D gene ambiguous. CDR3 length: 13 amino acids. Trimming pared 7 bases from V and 1 base from J, leaving 8 bases between. From germline, CDR1 is LNHDA and CDR2 SQIVND (reference sequence). The CDR3 region has the DNA TGTGCCAGTAATGTCGGGTCTGGAAACACCATATATTTT. Translation gives CASNVGSGNTIYF.